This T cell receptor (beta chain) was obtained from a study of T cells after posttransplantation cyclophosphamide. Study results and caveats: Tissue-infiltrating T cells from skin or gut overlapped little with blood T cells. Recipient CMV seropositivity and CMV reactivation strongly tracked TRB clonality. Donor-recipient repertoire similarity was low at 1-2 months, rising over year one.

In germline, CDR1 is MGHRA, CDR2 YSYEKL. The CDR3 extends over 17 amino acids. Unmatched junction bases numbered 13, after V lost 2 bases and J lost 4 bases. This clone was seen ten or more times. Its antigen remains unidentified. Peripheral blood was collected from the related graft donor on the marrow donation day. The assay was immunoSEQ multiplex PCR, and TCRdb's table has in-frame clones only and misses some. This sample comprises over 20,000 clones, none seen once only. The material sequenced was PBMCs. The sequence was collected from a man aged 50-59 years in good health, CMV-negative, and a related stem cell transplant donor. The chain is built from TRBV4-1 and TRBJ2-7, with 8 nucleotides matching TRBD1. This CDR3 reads CASSQTPSRGREYEQYF. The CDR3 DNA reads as TGCGCCAGCAGCCAAACACCTAGCAGGGGGCGCGAATACGAGCAGTACTTC.